This TCR beta chain appears in the sequencing data of a study of cytomegalovirus exposure and HLA in healthy donors. Unmatched junction bases numbered 10, after V lost 6 bases and J lost 4 bases. Germline CDR1 SGHNT, CDR2 YENEEA. This CDR3 region has 17 residues. Using immunoSEQ multiplex PCR, the repertoire was profiled, and TCRdb retains in-frame clones only, with some absent. The profile covers some 270,000 clones, with just over 85% appearing a single time and 1% taken by the ten largest. General study points: Cytomegalovirus-associated status was assigned to about 180 TCR beta chains.

A word on this clone: Its target is unknown.

The sample taken for sequencing was PBMCs. The chain carries TRBV11-3 and TRBJ2-2; 11 nucleotides match TRBD1. The source is a woman aged 18-29 years in good health and CMV-seronegative. The CDR3 DNA sequence: TGTGCCAGCAGTCACAACCGGGACAGGGGGTTCACCGGGGAGCTGTTTTTT. Residues: CASSHNRDRGFTGELFF. Variable domain in full (rest from reference TRBV11-3 and TRBJ2-2): EAGVVQSPRYKIIEKKQPVAFWCNPISGHNTLYWYLQNLGQGPELLIRYENEEAVDDSQLPKDRFSAERLKGVDSTLKIQPAELGDSAVYLCASSHNRDRGFTGELFFGEGSRLTVL.